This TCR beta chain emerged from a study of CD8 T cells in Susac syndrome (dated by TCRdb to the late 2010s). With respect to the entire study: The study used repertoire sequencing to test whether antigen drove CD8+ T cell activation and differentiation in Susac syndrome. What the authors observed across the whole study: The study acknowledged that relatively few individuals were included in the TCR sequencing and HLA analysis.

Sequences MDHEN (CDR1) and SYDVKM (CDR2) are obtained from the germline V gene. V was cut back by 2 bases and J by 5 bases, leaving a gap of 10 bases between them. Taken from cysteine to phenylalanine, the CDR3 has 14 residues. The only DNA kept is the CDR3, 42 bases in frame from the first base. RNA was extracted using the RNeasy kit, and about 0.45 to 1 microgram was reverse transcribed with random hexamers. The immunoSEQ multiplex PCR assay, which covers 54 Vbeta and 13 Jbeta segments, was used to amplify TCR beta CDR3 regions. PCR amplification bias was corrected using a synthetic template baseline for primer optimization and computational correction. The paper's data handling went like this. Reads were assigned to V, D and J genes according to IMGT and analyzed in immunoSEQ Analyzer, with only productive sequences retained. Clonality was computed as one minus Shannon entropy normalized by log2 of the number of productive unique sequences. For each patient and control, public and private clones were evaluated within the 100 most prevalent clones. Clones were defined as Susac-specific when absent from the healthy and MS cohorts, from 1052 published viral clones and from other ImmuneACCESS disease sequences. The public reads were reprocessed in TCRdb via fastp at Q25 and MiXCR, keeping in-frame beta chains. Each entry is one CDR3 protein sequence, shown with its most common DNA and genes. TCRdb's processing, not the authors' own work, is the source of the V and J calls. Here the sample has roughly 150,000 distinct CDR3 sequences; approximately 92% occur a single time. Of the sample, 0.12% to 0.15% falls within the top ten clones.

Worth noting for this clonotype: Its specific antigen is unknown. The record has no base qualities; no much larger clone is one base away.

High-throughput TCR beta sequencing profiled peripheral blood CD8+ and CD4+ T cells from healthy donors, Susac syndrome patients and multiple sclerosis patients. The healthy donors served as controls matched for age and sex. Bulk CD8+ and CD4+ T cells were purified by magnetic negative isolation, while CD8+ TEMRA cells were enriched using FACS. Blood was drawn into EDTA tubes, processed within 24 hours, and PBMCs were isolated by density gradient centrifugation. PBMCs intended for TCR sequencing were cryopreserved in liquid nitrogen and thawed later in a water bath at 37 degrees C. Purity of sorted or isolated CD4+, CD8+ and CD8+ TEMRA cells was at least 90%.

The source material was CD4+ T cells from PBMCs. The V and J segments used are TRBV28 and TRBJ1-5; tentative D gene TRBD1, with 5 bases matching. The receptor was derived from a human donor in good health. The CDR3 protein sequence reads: CASSLAEGYQPQHF. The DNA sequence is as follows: TGTGCCAGCAGTTTAGCAGAGGGGTATCAGCCCCAGCATTTT. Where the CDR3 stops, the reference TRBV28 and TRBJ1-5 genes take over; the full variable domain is DVKVTQSSRYLVKRTGEKVFLECVQDMDHENMFWYRQDPGLGLRLIYFSYDVKMKEKGDIPEGYSVSREKKERFSLILESASTNQTSMYLCASSLAEGYQPQHFGDGTRLSIL.